The next 19 T cell receptor beta chains were all read from a single sample in a study of PD-1 blockade in mismatch repair-deficient tumors. Produced via immunoSEQ multiplex PCR; TCRdb's table is partial and in-frame only. The table has roughly 50,000 clones, about 84% seen once. Sequenced here: peripheral blood, sampled 20 weeks after starting pembrolizumab. These receptors were obtained from an adult with mismatch repair-deficient cancer.

The rearrangement uses TRBV10-3 and TRBJ2-7; TRBD2 is a possible D gene (7 bases). Germline assignment: CDR1 ENHRY and CDR2 SYGVKD. The CDR3 is made up of 13 amino acids. With 0 bases removed from V and 6 bases from J, the gap between germline ends came to 9 bases. DNA of the CDR3: TGTGCCATCAGTGAGTCGAGGGGGGGCGAGCAGTACTTC. Amino acid sequence: CAISESRGGEQYF.

This sequence joins TRBV7-6 and TRBJ2-7; a possible D gene is TRBD2 (6 bases). CDR1 SGHVS and CDR2 FNYEAQ come from the germline V gene. There are 14 residues in the CDR3. V was trimmed by 3 bases and J by 5 bases, leaving 14 bases between them. The CDR3 nucleotides read TGTGCCAGCAGCTTCGACATGGCTAGCGACGAGCAGTACTTC. It is translated as CASSFDMASDEQYF.

This chain joins TRBV29-1 and TRBJ2-2; D is unresolved. CDR1 is SQVTM, CDR2 ANQGSEA, per germline. The CDR3 is made up of 13 amino acids. Trimming removed 5 bases at V and 1 base at J, with 8 bases between. The CDR3 loop reads CSVRHLNTGELFF. The CDR3 DNA is TGCAGCGTTAGACACCTGAACACCGGGGAGCTGTTTTTT.

The table lists this clone with a count of one. V gene TRBV5-4 combines with J gene TRBJ2-1; unclear D gene. The CDR3 totals 15 residues. Trimming cost V 0 bases and J 2 bases, with 9 bases left between them. From germline, CDR1 is SGHNT and CDR2 YYREEE (reference sequence). For the CDR3, the DNA is TGTGCCAGCAGCTTGGAACTAACAACCTACAATGAGCAGTTCTTC. Translating it yields CASSLELTTYNEQFF.

J is TRBJ1-5 and V is TRBV28; tentative D call: TRBD1 (6 bases). The CDR3 spans 14 residues. The germline CDR1 and CDR2 sequences are MDHEN and SYDVKM. V was clipped by 3 bases and J by 6 bases, with 12 bases between them. As DNA, the CDR3 is TGTGCCAGCAGTTTCACAGGGCGGTCTCAGCCCCAGCATTTT. Encoded protein: CASSFTGRSQPQHF.

On this clone itself: Germline is not matched at one junction end, which may reflect a read error. CDR3 DNA sequence: TGTGCTAGCAGCTTCGGCAGGGGAGAGACCCAGTACTTC. Amino acids: CASSFGRGETQYF. This chain uses TRBV7-7 with TRBJ2-5; tentatively, D is TRBD1 (6 bases). CDR1 is SSHAT, CDR2 FNYEAQ, per germline (reference sequence). The CDR3 sequence is 13 residues long.

In its sample, this clone was seen a few times. The chain combines TRBV7-2 with TRBJ2-5, with 12 bases matching TRBD2. The CDR3 totals 15 residues. The junction had 1 base not matched to a gene; V was cut back by 1 base and J by 4 bases. Germline V gene sequence: CDR1 SGHTA, CDR2 FQGNSA. CDR3 in DNA: TGTGCCAGCAGCTTAGTGGGACTAGCGGGAGAGACCCAGTACTTC. It yields the protein CASSLVGLAGETQYF.

This clone was counted once. V usage is TRBV5-6 and J usage is TRBJ2-7; D might be TRBD2 (5 bases). V dropped 7 bases and J dropped 5 bases, with 13 bases sitting between them. In germline, CDR1 is SGHDT, CDR2 YYEEEE. The CDR3 length is 12 residues. CDR3 nucleotides: TGTGCCAGCTGTAGCGAGACCAACGAGCAGTACTTC. It translates to CASCSETNEQYF. The complete variable domain, with remaining parts taken from reference TRBV5-6 and TRBJ2-7, reads DAGVTQSPTHLIKTRGQQVTLRCSPKSGHDTVSWYQQALGQGPQFIFQYYEEEERQRGNFPDRFSGHQFPNYSSELNVNALLLGDSALYLCASCSETNEQYFGPGTRLTVT.

The chain couples TRBV10-3 to TRBJ2-3, with 7 bases that match TRBD1. The V and J ends lost 6 bases and 4 bases, in that order; junction bases with no gene match: 7. The CDR3 loop spans 14 amino acids. Per the germline V gene, CDR1 is ENHRY and CDR2 is SYGVKD. The CDR3 DNA reads as TGTGCCATCAGCCAGGGGGACGGGGCAGATACGCAGTATTTT. This translates into CAISQGDGADTQYF.

V usage is TRBV6-5 and J usage is TRBJ1-1, with no clear D. Germline V CDR1 and CDR2: MNHEY, SVGAGI. V dropped 1 base and J dropped 10 bases, with 13 bases sitting between them. The CDR3 totals 13 residues. CDR3 DNA sequence: TGTGCCAGCAGTTACTTGAAGGGCTTTGTAGCTTTCTTT. As protein: CASSYLKGFVAFF.

The gene calls are TRBV5-6 and TRBJ2-1; 8 bases line up with TRBD1. Germline values: CDR1 SGHDT, CDR2 YYEEEE. With V trimmed by 2 bases and J by 6 bases, 7 bases remained unmatched. The CDR3 is made up of 15 amino acids. The CDR3 nucleotides read TGTGCCAGCAGCTTCCGGGGACAGGCCCCCAATGAGCAGTTCTTC. Its translation: CASSFRGQAPNEQFF.

The chain has TRBV7-2 and TRBJ2-7, with D perhaps TRBD2 (5 bases). V was cut by 0 bases and J by 3 bases, with 12 bases left in between. The CDR3 is 15 residues long. Germline lookup yields CDR1 SGHTA and CDR2 FQGNSA. CDR3 bases: TGTGCCAGCAGCTTAGCGACCTCTAGCTACTACGAGCAGTACTTC. It translates to CASSLATSSYYEQYF.

This chain uses TRBV7-2 with TRBJ2-2; 7 bases agree with TRBD1. The junction had 8 bases not matched to a gene; V was cut back by 5 bases and J by 8 bases. Germline CDR1 SGHTA, CDR2 FQGNSA. There are 14 residues in the CDR3. The CDR3 region has the DNA TGTGCCAGCAGCGGCAGACAGGGTACGGGGGAGCTGTTTTTT. Translated, it gives CASSGRQGTGELFF.

This clone was picked up one time. Its ends do not fully match the called genes, so a read error is possible. This chain joins TRBV7-7 and TRBJ2-1, with 10 positions matching TRBD1. In germline, CDR1 is SSHAT, CDR2 FNYEAQ (reference sequence). The CDR3 runs to 15 residues. CDR3 nucleotide sequence: TGTGCTAGCAGCTTAGACAGGGGGCTTAACAATGAGCAGTTCTTC. Protein sequence: CASSLDRGLNNEQFF.

Written as DNA, the CDR3 is TGCAGCGGGACAACAGGTGGGACTGAAGCTTTCTTT. Protein product: CSGTTGGTEAFF. This chain joins TRBV29-1 and TRBJ1-1; D is perhaps TRBD1 (5 bases). Germline V gene data show CDR1 as SQVTM and CDR2 as ANQGSEA. V was trimmed by 7 bases and J by 5 bases, leaving 14 bases between them. The CDR3 has 12 residues.

There are a few counts of this clone. V usage is TRBV2 and J usage is TRBJ2-1, with TRBD2 matching 7 bases. V lost 5 bases to trimming and J lost 4 bases; unmatched junction nucleotides: 8. Germline CDR1 reads SNHLY; CDR2 reads FYNNEI. The CDR3 has 15 residues. DNA of the CDR3: TGTGCCAGCAGTCTCGGGGCTAGCGGATACAATGAGCAGTTCTTC. The encoded protein is CASSLGASGYNEQFF.

This chain links TRBV6-4 with TRBJ1-1; possible D gene TRBD1, 6 bases. The CDR3 is 14 residues long. V dropped 6 bases and J dropped 4 bases, with 15 bases sitting between them. Germline assignment: CDR1 MRHNA and CDR2 SNTAGT. The chain's CDR3 is CASRVDWTATEAFF. Here the CDR3 DNA reads TGTGCCAGCAGGGTTGACTGGACAGCCACTGAAGCTTTCTTT.

Only one count was recorded for this clone. The rearrangement uses TRBV19 and TRBJ1-1, with no clear D. The CDR3 sequence is 18 residues long. Trimming pared 2 bases from V and 1 base from J, leaving 20 bases between. Per germline, CDR1 LNHDA and CDR2 SQIVND (reference sequence). The CDR3 spells CASSIKPPTDQRNTEAFF. CDR3 sequence (DNA): TGTGCCAGTAGTATAAAACCGCCCACAGATCAGAGGAACACTGAAGCTTTCTTT.

CDR3 residues: CASTGQDYGYTF. CDR3 coding DNA: TGTGCCAGTACCGGACAGGACTATGGCTACACCTTC. The gene calls are TRBV19 and TRBJ1-2; 7 positions match TRBD1. From germline, CDR1 is LNHDA and CDR2 SQIVND (reference sequence). After removal of 7 bases from V and 3 bases from J, the junction contained 2 bases not matched to a gene. The CDR3 covers 12 residues.